The sequence of this T cell receptor (beta chain) was determined in a study of blood T cell repertoires in COVID-19 (dated by TCRdb to the early 2020s). Regarding the complete study: The collaborator samples originated in the United States, Italy and Spain and spanned the acute and convalescent phases of COVID-19. The prospective study material was composed of cDNA or gDNA derived from T cells, B-cell-depleted T cells, or PBMCs. Subjects who had been exposed to COVID-19, were actively infected with it, or had recovered from it provided the deeply sampled blood TCRbeta repertoires that made up the dataset. The repertoires were released in a freely available public database meant as a resource for research on the immune response to SARS-CoV-2. The samples were drawn from the first 160 participants of the ongoing ImmuneRACE study and from 950 to 1,500 subjects provided by 6 global collaborators. The sample metadata nearly always contained a de-identified subject ID, COVID-19 status, age in years and sex. Where HLA class I and class II types were available, the types were taken from metadata supplied by the sample provider, not from assay-based typing. Beyond this particular receptor, the publication reports: The quantity of clinical and demographic metadata differed by source and by participant and was supplied without curation.

The germline V gene specifies SGDLS as CDR1 and YYNGEE as CDR2. After removal of 5 bases from V and 5 bases from J, the junction retains 1 base not matched to a gene. The cysteine opens and the phenylalanine closes a CDR3 of 14 amino acids. The kept DNA is CDR3 alone, 42 bases in frame from the first base. TCRbeta CDR3 regions were amplified from genomic DNA using the immunoSEQ Assay, a bias-controlled multiplex PCR. On the study's bioinformatics: Nucleated cell counts per sample were estimated from amplification of reference gene primers within the assay. To quantify the absolute abundance of each unique TCRbeta CDR3 rearrangement, sequence reads were collapsed and filtered. Productive Simpson clonality was computed per sample as the square root of Simpson's diversity index over productive rearrangements. TCRdb took this table from immuneACCESS and kept in-frame rearrangements with V and J called. Such tables lack part of the clones; where checked against another copy, unresolved V genes explain under half of the gap, and the rest is unexplained. The V and J calls and clone size are taken from that table; D and trimming were inferred from the DNA. The sample yields over 200,000 clones; nearly 85% were counted once. Roughly 1.2% of the sample belongs to the ten largest clones.

In Seattle, one collaborating source enrolled patients while the infection was active and tracked those patients longitudinally over the course of disease. Each collaborating institution followed its own protocols to collect whole blood in K2EDTA tubes. For TCRbeta analysis, collaborators shipped samples in one of three forms: frozen whole blood, isolated PBMCs, or DNA extracted from either of those sample types. With regard to this clone: The antigen it binds to is not known. No much larger clone is present one base from it, and per-base qualities are unavailable.

This clonotype was obtained from a woman younger than 45 with COVID-19, enrolled during active disease. Specimen: peripheral blood. This chain is built from TRBV9 and TRBJ1-6, with TRBD1 identical over 10 junction bases. The CDR3 here reads CASRGTGDNSPLHF. The nucleotide sequence reads TGTGCCAGCAGAGGGACAGGGGATAATTCACCCCTCCACTTT.